This is a list of T cell receptor beta chains from one sample in a study of T cell responses to AZD1222 COVID-19 vaccine. Clones were sequenced by immunoSEQ multiplex PCR, and TCRdb holds only the in-frame ones, with some missing. The ten most abundant clones cover approximately 2% of a sample with over 130,000 clones. Sequencing input: peripheral blood. The source of these receptors is an adult in good health. The CDR3 runs from the conserved cysteine through the conserved F or W. A D gene is named only where the DNA matches it firmly.

D,V,J,DNA,CDR3
.,TRBV19,TRBJ1-2,TGTGCCAGTGCGCAGGGAAACTATGGCTACACCTTC,CASAQGNYGYTF
.,TRBV7-3,TRBJ2-7,TGTGCCAGCAGCTTAAGTCCAGCCTACGAGCAGTACTTC,CASSLSPAYEQYF
.,TRBV30,TRBJ1-1,TGTGCCTGGAGTGCCGGCGCGGTCCCGGCTTTCTTT,CAWSAGAVPAFF
TRBD1,TRBV5-4,TRBJ1-1,TGTGCCAGCAGACGGACAGGGGAGAGCACTGAAGCTTTCTTT,CASRRTGESTEAFF
.,TRBV18,TRBJ2-7,TGTGCCAGCTCACCACCCCCTGTCGGGGGCACCGAGCAGTACTTC,CASSPPPVGGTEQYF
.,TRBV27,TRBJ1-4,TGTGCCACGGGGGCGTCTGGTGAAAAACTGTTTTTT,CATGASGEKLFF
TRBD2,TRBV4-3,TRBJ2-2,TGCGCCAGCAGCCAAACTAGCGTCAACACCGGGGAGCTGTTTTTT,CASSQTSVNTGELFF
.,TRBV5-1,TRBJ2-1,TGCGCCAGCAGCTTGGAGCCCGGACTCCCAACAGGGGAGCAGTTCTTC,CASSLEPGLPTGEQFF
.,TRBV28,TRBJ1-3,TGTGCCAGCAGTTTAGGTGGTTTCTCTGGAAACACCATATATTTT,CASSLGGFSGNTIYF
.,TRBV9,TRBJ1-2,TGTGCCAGCAGCGTAGGTGTAGGGGTTCATGGCTACACCTTC,CASSVGVGVHGYTF
.,TRBV2,TRBJ1-4,TGTGCCAGCAGTCGCCAGACTAATGAAAAACTGTTTTTT,CASSRQTNEKLFF
.,TRBV6-2/TRBV6-3,TRBJ2-1,TGTGCCAGCAGTTACCTCGCAGGGAATTCCTACAATGAGCAGTTCTTC,CASSYLAGNSYNEQFF
.,TRBV9,TRBJ2-7,TGTGCCAGTAGCCGTGAATCCCCCTACGAGCAGTACTTC,CASSRESPYEQYF
TRBD1,TRBV5-1,TRBJ2-1,TGCGCCAGCAGCTCGAGGACAGGATGGCAGGGCAATGAGCAGTTCTTC,CASSSRTGWQGNEQFF
.,TRBV12-3/TRBV12-4,TRBJ2-5,TGTGCCAGCAGACCTTCCCTAGGGGGCCAGTACTTC,CASRPSLGGQYF
.,TRBV18,TRBJ1-1,TGTGCCAGCTCCGCCGGGGGATCCAACACTGAAGCTTTCTTT,CASSAGGSNTEAFF
.,TRBV7-4,TRBJ2-1,TGTGCCAGCAGCCTCTCTACGCGGACAGTGTACAATGAGCAGTTCTTC,CASSLSTRTVYNEQFF
.,TRBV10-2,TRBJ2-7,TGCGCCAGCAGTGAACTAACTTACGAGCAGTACTTC,CASSELTYEQYF
.,TRBV2,TRBJ1-1,TGTGCCAGCAAAGTGGCAGGGGAGACTCCATTAATGAACACTGAAGCTTTCTTT,CASKVAGETPLMNTEAFF
TRBD2,TRBV10-1,TRBJ2-5,TGCGCCAGCAGTGAGCCGAAAGCGGGGGGGTTGGAGACCCAGTACTTC,CASSEPKAGGLETQYF
TRBD1,TRBV12-3/TRBV12-4,TRBJ1-6,TGTGCCAGCAGTTTGGACAGGGGTTCGCCCCTCCACTTT,CASSLDRGSPLHF
.,TRBV30,TRBJ1-2,TGTGCCTGTAGACAGAACTATGGCTACACCTTC,CACRQNYGYTF
.,TRBV5-4,TRBJ1-1,TGTGCCAGCAGGCTCGGACGGGACACTGAAGCTTTCTTT,CASRLGRDTEAFF
TRBD1,TRBV6-1,TRBJ2-5,TGTGCCAGCAGTGTCCCACCGGGACAGGGGTTAGGAGAGACCCAGTACTTC,CASSVPPGQGLGETQYF
.,TRBV25-1,TRBJ1-1,TGTGCCAGCAGTGGTTTCGGGCACACTGAAGCTTTCTTT,CASSGFGHTEAFF
.,TRBV2,TRBJ2-3,TGTGCCAGCGCTCCACGGGAGACGAGCACAGATACGCAGTATTTT,CASAPRETSTDTQYF
.,TRBV29-1,TRBJ2-5,TGCAGCGTTGACGGGCGGGGGCTAACCCTAGAGACCCAGTACTTC,CSVDGRGLTLETQYF
TRBD1,TRBV9,TRBJ2-3,TGTGCCAGCAGCGCAGGGGGCGCGAGGTTGACCAGGACAGATACGCAGTATTTT,CASSAGGARLTRTDTQYF
TRBD2,TRBV15,TRBJ2-3,TGTGCCACCAGCATACCGGGACTAGCGGGGGGGCTGGATACGCAGTATTTT,CATSIPGLAGGLDTQYF
.,TRBV11-2,TRBJ2-1,TGTGCCAGCAGCTTAGGGCGGGGAGACAATGAGCAGTTCTTC,CASSLGRGDNEQFF
TRBD1,TRBV19,TRBJ2-7,TGTGCCAGTAGTAGGGACAGGGGGCCCTACGAGCAGTACTTC,CASSRDRGPYEQYF
.,TRBV29-1,TRBJ2-7,TGCAGCGTTGAAAAGAGGGATACCTACGAGCAGTACTTC,CSVEKRDTYEQYF
TRBD2,TRBV29-1,TRBJ2-5,TGCAGCCCGAAACTAGCGGGCCAAGAGACCCAGTACTTC,CSPKLAGQETQYF
.,TRBV20-1,TRBJ1-2,TGCAGTGCTAGTAGGGCAGGGGATAACTATGGCTACACCTTC,CSASRAGDNYGYTF
.,TRBV4-1,TRBJ2-3,TGCGCCAGCAGCCAAGATTCCGGGGGGCCAGGGGATACGCAGTATTTT,CASSQDSGGPGDTQYF
.,TRBV6-2/TRBV6-3,TRBJ2-2,TGTGCCAGCAGTTTTTTACACACCGGGGAGCTGTTTTTT,CASSFLHTGELFF
TRBD2,TRBV7-2,TRBJ2-3,TGTGCCAGCAGGATAGGACTAGCGGGGGAAGAAGATACGCAGTATTTT,CASRIGLAGEEDTQYF
.,TRBV12-3/TRBV12-4,TRBJ2-1,TGTGCCAGCAGTTTAGCAACCGGGGCCAAGCAGTTCTTC,CASSLATGAKQFF
.,TRBV19,TRBJ1-4,TGTGCCAGCCGTCCGGGGGGCCCTAATGAAAAACTGTTTTTT,CASRPGGPNEKLFF